This T cell receptor (beta chain) was found in a study of CD8 T cells in ankylosing spondylitis (dated by TCRdb to 2016 to 2017). Looking at the study overall: To find TCR variants linked to disease, the study profiled T cell receptor beta repertoires in ankylosing spondylitis patients and healthy donors. The full study cohort was made up of 25 to 30 ankylosing spondylitis patients and over 90 healthy donors. Samples of peripheral blood were taken, and for ankylosing spondylitis patients, synovial fluid was collected as well. What the study reported, not specific to this receptor: The disease-linked clones had a CD8+ phenotype and were found at relatively low frequencies in peripheral blood. Some of the motif variants had been reported before in the synovial fluid and blood of reactive arthritis patients, a finding that suggests common disease-initiation mechanisms. A TCR beta motif made up of seven or eight highly homologous amino acid variants appeared to be characteristic of blood from ankylosing spondylitis patients. The disease-linked clones were reported as significantly enriched in matched synovial fluid samples from ankylosing spondylitis patients.

This clonotype was detected ten times or more. It lacks a known antigen. Base qualities are missing; no much larger clone stands one base away. Instrument on record: Illumina HiSeq 2500. TCR beta libraries were prepared by quantitative 5'-RACE with molecular barcodes. The original pipeline was this. A new computational method, built on a probabilistic model of VDJ rearrangement, was used to identify disease-linked TCR variants. Using fastp trimming at Q25 and MiXCR clonotype assembly, TCRdb reanalyzed the public sequencing data and kept in-frame beta chains. Rows merge per CDR3 protein into single entries with the most common DNA and genes. It is TCRdb's table, rather than the study itself, that gives the V and J calls and clone size. A total of roughly 200,000 distinct CDR3 sequences appear in this sample, around 13% of them only once. The ten largest make up approximately 17% of the sample. The CDR3, cysteine through phenylalanine, is 18 amino acids long. CDR3 DNA is the only sequence kept; it has 54 bases, read in frame from the first base. V loses 7 bases of germline sequence and J loses 4 bases, and the interval between the two ends is 25 bases. CDR1 and CDR2, looked up from the germline V gene, are KGHDR and SFDVKD.

The chain is assembled from TRBV24-1 and TRBJ2-1; tentative D gene TRBD2, with 6 bases matching. Source material: blood, either unsorted or a sorted T cell fraction (not recorded which). This sequence was found in a male donor with ankylosing spondylitis or in good health (not recorded which). The sequence in DNA is TGTGCCACCAGAACCCTAGCGCCGGAGGGGAGTAAGTACAATGAGCAGTTCTTC. Translated, this gives CATRTLAPEGSKYNEQFF.